The TCR beta chain under discussion was sequenced for a study of T cells expressing NK-cell markers. Study summary: Sorted CD3+CD56-NKG2C+, CD3+CD56+NKG2C+ and CD3+CD56+NKG2C- T cells supplied the TCR beta repertoires. The authors sequenced eight donors, of whom seven were HCMV-seropositive and one was seronegative.

Regarding this clonotype: Its antigen remains unknown.

In germline, CDR1 is KGHDR, CDR2 SFDVKD. CDR3 length: 15 residues. TCRdb reprocessed the 5' RACE reads, with one entry per CDR3 protein and no DNA. The table counts 550,000 to 600,000 distinct CDR3 sequences; about 3.6% lies in the top ten. Study-level points and caveats: Clones of NKG2C+ T cells that had expanded were of unclear HCMV specificity.

The sample taken for sequencing was blood T cells: a sorted CD56 or NKG2C T cell subset, CD4+ or CD8+ T cells, or bulk PBMC T cells (not recorded which). V usage is TRBV24-1 and J usage is TRBJ2-5; TCRdb names TRBD2, which stays unverified in the absence of DNA. The clonotype originates from a man in his late teens or twenties in good health. CDR3 residues: CATSDPTSPRETQYF.